The 8 T cell receptor beta chains in this list originate from one sample, sequenced in a study of T cell repertoires in cytomegalovirus infection. TCRdb re-derived calls from the reads in MiXCR, one entry per CDR3 protein. The sample includes approximately 500,000 distinct CDR3 sequences, about 15% of them seen just once. Sequenced: CD8+ T cells from PBMCs. The origin of the receptors is a human donor in good health (CMV status not recorded). Some clones in this sample may be carry-over from other donors' samples.

This clonotype was recorded a few times. One junction end does not reproduce the germline sequence, and a read error may be involved. The chain has TRBV28 and TRBJ1-2; TRBD1 matches 9 bases. Germline V CDR1 and CDR2: MDHEN, SYDVKM. This CDR3 has 10 amino acids. The CDR3 loop is CAIGQGPPSF. The CDR3 DNA reads as TGTGCCATCGGACAGGGGCCACCTTCCTTC.

This clonotype was seen many times. The rearrangement uses TRBV4-2 and TRBJ2-3; D perhaps matches TRBD1 (6 bases). Trimming took off 0 bases at V and 4 bases at J, with 14 bases between the two ends. Germline CDR1 and CDR2: LGHNA and YNFKEQ. This CDR3 contains 16 residues. CDR3 coding DNA: TGTGCCAGCAGCCAAGAGGACGGAGCAGGGGCAGATACGCAGTATTTT. Encoded protein: CASSQEDGAGADTQYF.

This clonotype came up many times. This chain joins TRBV12-3 or TRBV12-4 and TRBJ1-1; D is unclear. Trimming stripped 6 bases from V and 3 bases from J, with 17 bases between. The length of the CDR3 is 15 residues. The CDR3 sequence: CASSLGGPVDTEAFF. CDR3 sequence (DNA): TGTGCCAGCAGCCTGGGAGGGCCCGTGGACACTGAAGCTTTCTTT.

This clonotype occurred once. This sequence joins TRBV30 and TRBJ1-1; D might be TRBD1 (5 bases). In germline, CDR1 is GTSNPN, CDR2 SVGIG (reference sequence). Trimming cost V 4 bases and J 8 bases, with 14 bases left between them. This CDR3 comprises 12 residues. This CDR3 is CAWTLGGVEAFF. The CDR3 DNA reads TGTGCCTGGACCCTAGGAGGGGTAGAAGCTTTCTTT.

This clonotype was counted between two and nine times. The CDR3 nucleotides are TGTGCCAGCCCCGATCTAGGAGATCCGCAGTTCTTC. This codes for CASPDLGDPQFF. V usage is TRBV19 and J usage is TRBJ2-1; D is uncertain. This CDR3 comprises 12 residues. V was pared by 9 bases and J by 12 bases, with 18 bases between. Germline V CDR1 and CDR2: LNHDA, SQIVND (reference sequence).

The V call is TRBV14, the J call TRBJ1-2; the D is unclear. The ends were cut back, 1 base at V and 6 bases at J, with 9 bases in the middle. This CDR3 spans 13 amino acids. The germline V gene encodes CDR1 SGHDN and CDR2 FVKESK. The CDR3 DNA is TGTGCCAGCAGCCAAGTCCTTAGGGATGGCTACACCTTC. Translation gives CASSQVLRDGYTF.

The V and J genes are TRBV4-2 and TRBJ2-5; 13 bases agree with TRBD2. Per the germline V gene, CDR1 is LGHNA and CDR2 is YNFKEQ. V dropped 3 bases and J dropped 5; count of bases not matched to a gene: 15. The CDR3 is 19 amino acids. The CDR3 nucleotides are TGTGCCAGCAGCCATCCCGAGGGGACTAGCGGGATCTCTGGGGAGACCCAGTACTTC. Translating gives CASSHPEGTSGISGETQYF.

There are many counts of this clonotype. This chain uses TRBV6-1 with TRBJ1-2; D not resolved. Looked up from germline, CDR1 is MNHNS and CDR2 is SASEGT. CDR3 length: 15 residues. Trimming took 8 bases from V and 2 from J, leaving 18 bases between them. In DNA, the CDR3 is TGTGCCAGCTTTGAGAGGGCTTCAACGAACTATGGCTACACCTTC. This codes for CASFERASTNYGYTF.